This TCR beta chain was documented in a study of a mutant IDH1 vaccine in newly diagnosed glioma. The study, taken as a whole, reports: Pseudoprogression seemed unrelated to changes in top peripheral T cell clonotypes.

The CDR3 covers 13 residues. The V and J ends lost 3 bases and 5 bases respectively, with 10 bases between them. Germline V CDR1 and CDR2: SEHNR, FQNEAQ (reference sequence). Documented time point: baseline, week 1 (first vaccination visit). The sample's treatment: pre-vaccination baseline after standard-of-care therapy. The repertoire was sequenced with immunoSEQ multiplex PCR; TCRdb's copy has only in-frame clones and lacks some. The table shows 80,000 to 100,000 clones, with about 80% occurring only once. Details on this clone: Its antigen is currently unknown.

The chain couples TRBV7-9 to TRBJ1-2; D unresolved. This TCR came from a man aged 40-49 years with glioma. Some clones in this sample may be carry-over from other donors' samples. Sequencing was performed on PBMCs, taken from a glioma patient treated with radiotherapy, temozolomide or both. The chain's CDR3 is CASSFGSSYGYTF. The CDR3 nucleotides read TGTGCCAGCAGCTTCGGTAGTTCTTATGGCTACACCTTC.